This section outlines one T cell receptor (beta chain) sequence together with its context. The sample is drawn from a study of T cell changes during pregnancy in multiple sclerosis. Libraries were prepared by immunoSEQ multiplex PCR; TCRdb keeps only in-frame clonotypes and omits some of them. The sample yields approximately 130,000 clones, 90% to 98% seen once. CDR1 SNHLY and CDR2 FYNNEI come from the germline V gene. V lost 0 bases to trimming and J lost 0 bases, with 12 bases between them. The CDR3 consists of 16 residues. The TCR sequence derives from a female donor with multiple sclerosis, enrolled in a pregnancy study. The chain uses TRBV2 and TRBJ2-7; D possibly corresponds to TRBD1 (5 bases). The sample here was peripheral blood, taken after pregnancy. The CDR3 spells CASSEAPWGGSYEQYF. The CDR3 DNA sequence: TGTGCCAGCAGTGAAGCGCCTTGGGGCGGCTCCTACGAGCAGTACTTC. Supplemented by reference TRBV2 and TRBJ2-7, the full variable domain reads EPEVTQTPSHQVTQMGQEVILRCVPISNHLYFYWYRQILGQKVEFLVSFYNNEISEKSEIFDDQFSVERPDGSNFTLKIRSTKLEDSAMYFCASSEAPWGGSYEQYFGPGTRLTVT.